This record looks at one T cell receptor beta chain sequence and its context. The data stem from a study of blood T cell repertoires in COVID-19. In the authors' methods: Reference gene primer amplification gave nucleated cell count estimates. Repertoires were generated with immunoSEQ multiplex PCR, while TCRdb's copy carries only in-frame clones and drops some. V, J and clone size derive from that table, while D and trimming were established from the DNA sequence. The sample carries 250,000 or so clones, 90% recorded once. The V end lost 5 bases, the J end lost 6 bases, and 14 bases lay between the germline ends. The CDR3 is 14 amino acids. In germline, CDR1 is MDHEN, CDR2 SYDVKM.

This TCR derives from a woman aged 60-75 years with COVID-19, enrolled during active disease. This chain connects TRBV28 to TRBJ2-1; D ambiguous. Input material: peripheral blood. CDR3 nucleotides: TGTGCCAGCAGTGACACGGCTACGGCCAATGAGCAGTTCTTC. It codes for CASSDTATANEQFF.